This is a list of T cell receptor beta chains from one sample in a study of Graves' ophthalmopathy and Graves' hyperthyroidism. TCRdb itself ran the multiplex PCR reads through MiXCR, one entry per CDR3 protein. The table records a few hundred thousand distinct CDR3 sequences, about 16% of them present only once. The sequencing sample was made of peripheral blood. The receptors stem from a woman aged 18-35 years with stable Graves' hyperthyroidism. Both conserved end residues are part of each CDR3. The D gene is left open where the match is weak. Clone size is not always given. Where it is, it says once, few, many or a class for expanded clones.

>13|few|NA|TRBJ2-5|TRBV19
TGTGCCAGTAGTCCCAGGCACCAAGAGACCCAGTACTTC
CASSPRHQETQYF
>14|many|TRBD1|TRBJ1-5|TRBV20-1
TGCAGTGCTCGGACCCGACAGGGGAATCAGCCCCAGCATTTT
CSARTRQGNQPQHF
>13|many|NA|TRBJ1-1|TRBV10-3
TGTGCCATCACCTTGGACGGAGCCACTGAAGCTTTCTTT
CAITLDGATEAFF
>16|few|NA|TRBJ2-2|TRBV20-1
TGCAGTGCTAGAGATTTCTTTTCAGGGACCACCGGGGAGCTGTTTTTT
CSARDFFSGTTGELFF
>15|once|NA|TRBJ1-1|TRBV6-2/TRBV6-3
TGTGCCAGCAGTCAGGGACCGGGTAATAACAGTGAAGCTTTCTTT
CASSQGPGNNSEAFF
>14|NA|TRBD1|TRBJ2-5|TRBV20-1
TGCAGTGCTTTGGGACAGGGGGTAGTGGAGACCCAGTACTTC
CSALGQGVVETQYF
>15|many|NA|TRBJ2-7|TRBV2
TGTGCCAGCAGTGAAGCGGGGAGGATGGCATACGAGCAGTACTTC
CASSEAGRMAYEQYF
>15|NA|TRBD2|TRBJ2-7|TRBV20-1
TGCAGTGCTAGTACCCTAGCGGGAGGTAGCTACGAGCAGTACTTC
CSASTLAGGSYEQYF
>15|many|NA|TRBJ2-7|TRBV5-1
TGCGCCAGCAGCATAGGGGATAGTCATAATTACGAGCAGTACTTC
CASSIGDSHNYEQYF
>15|few|TRBD1|TRBJ2-4|TRBV19
TGTGCCAGTAACCCGACAGGGTTGGACAAAAACATTAAGTACTTC
CASNPTGLDKNIKYF
>15|few|NA|TRBJ1-1|TRBV9
TGTGCCAGCAGCGAACAGGGAAGGATGAACACTGAAGCTTTCTTT
CASSEQGRMNTEAFF
>13|many|TRBD1|TRBJ1-2|TRBV20-1
TGCAGTGCTAGCCCGGACAGGCTCTATGGCTACACCTTC
CSASPDRLYGYTF
>16|few|TRBD1|TRBJ1-1|TRBV11-1
TGTGCCAGCAGACTCAGGGGGCGCATAGTGAACACTGAAGCTTTCTTT
CASRLRGRIVNTEAFF
>14|few|NA|TRBJ1-5|TRBV5-1
TGCGCCAGCAGCTTGGAATGGGGTGGCCAGCCCCAGCATTTT
CASSLEWGGQPQHF
>16|NA|NA|TRBJ2-1|TRBV20-1
TGCAGTGCTAGAGATCTCATCAGGGATTCCTACAATGAGCAGTTCTTC
CSARDLIRDSYNEQFF
>18|NA|NA|TRBJ2-7|TRBV7-3
TGTGCCAGCCGCACCAACCCGGGGGCCTCAACCCCATTTTACGAGCAGTACTTC
CASRTNPGASTPFYEQYF
>13|many|NA|TRBJ1-1|TRBV27
TGTGCCAGCACTGCGGAACTGAACACTGAAGCTTTCTTT
CASTAELNTEAFF
>15|many|NA|TRBJ1-2|TRBV6-1
TGTGCCAGCAGTGAAGAACCGGGACTCAGAAGGGGCTACACCTTC
CASSEEPGLRRGYTF
>14|NA|NA|TRBJ2-7|TRBV6-1
TGTGCCAGCAGGCCCCGGGGGAGCGTCTACGAGCAGTACTTC
CASRPRGSVYEQYF
>13|many|NA|TRBJ2-5|TRBV6-5
TGTGCCAGCAGCTACGAGGCGCAATGGACCCAGTACTTC
CASSYEAQWTQYF